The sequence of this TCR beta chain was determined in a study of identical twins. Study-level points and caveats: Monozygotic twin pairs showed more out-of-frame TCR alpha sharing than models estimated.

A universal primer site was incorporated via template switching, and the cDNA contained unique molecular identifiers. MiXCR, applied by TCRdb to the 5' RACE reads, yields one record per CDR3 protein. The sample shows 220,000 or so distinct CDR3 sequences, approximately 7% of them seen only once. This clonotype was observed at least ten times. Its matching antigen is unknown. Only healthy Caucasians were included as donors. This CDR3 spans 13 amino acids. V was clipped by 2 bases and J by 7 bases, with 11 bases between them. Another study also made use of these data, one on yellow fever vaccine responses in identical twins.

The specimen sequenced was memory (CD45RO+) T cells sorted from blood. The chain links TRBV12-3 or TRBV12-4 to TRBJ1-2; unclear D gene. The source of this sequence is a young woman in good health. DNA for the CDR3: TGTGCCAGCAGTTTAAGGGAAGGTGGTGGCTACACCTTC. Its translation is CASSLREGGGYTF.